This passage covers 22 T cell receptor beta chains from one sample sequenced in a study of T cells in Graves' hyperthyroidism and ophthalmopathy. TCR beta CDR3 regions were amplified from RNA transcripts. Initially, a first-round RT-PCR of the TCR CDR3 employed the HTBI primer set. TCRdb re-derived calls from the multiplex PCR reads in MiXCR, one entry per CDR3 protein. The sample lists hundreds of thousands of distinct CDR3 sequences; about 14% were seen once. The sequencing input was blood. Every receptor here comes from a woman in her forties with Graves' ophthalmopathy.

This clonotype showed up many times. This CDR3 reads CASSSGQEADTQYF. The CDR3 DNA follows: TGTGCCAGCAGTTCAGGACAGGAGGCAGATACGCAGTATTTT. The J gene is TRBJ2-3, the V gene TRBV6-5; 7 bases agree with TRBD1. The CDR3 totals 14 residues. The trim removed 4 bases at V and 4 bases at J, leaving 5 bases unmatched. CDR1 is MNHEY and CDR2 is SVGAGI in the germline V gene.

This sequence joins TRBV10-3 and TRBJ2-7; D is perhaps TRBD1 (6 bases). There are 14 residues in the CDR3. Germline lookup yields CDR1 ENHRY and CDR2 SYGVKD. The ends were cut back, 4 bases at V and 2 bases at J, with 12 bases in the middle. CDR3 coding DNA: TGTGCCATCAGTGGTGGGGACAACGCCTACGAGCAGTACTTC. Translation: CAISGGDNAYEQYF.

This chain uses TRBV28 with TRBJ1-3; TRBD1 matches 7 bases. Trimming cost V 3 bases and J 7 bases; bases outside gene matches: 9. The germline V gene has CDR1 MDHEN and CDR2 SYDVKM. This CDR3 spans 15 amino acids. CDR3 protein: CASSFSGRGFNTIYF. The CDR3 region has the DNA TGTGCCAGCAGTTTTTCGGGCAGGGGGTTCAACACCATATATTTT.

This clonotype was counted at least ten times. CDR3 DNA sequence: TGTGCCAGCAGGCTATATGGCTACACCTTC. It is translated as CASRLYGYTF. The chain uses TRBV6-1 and TRBJ1-2; D is uncertain. The V and J ends lost 6 bases and 5 bases respectively, with 4 bases between them. The germline gives CDR1 MNHNS, CDR2 SASEGT. The CDR3 is 10 residues long.

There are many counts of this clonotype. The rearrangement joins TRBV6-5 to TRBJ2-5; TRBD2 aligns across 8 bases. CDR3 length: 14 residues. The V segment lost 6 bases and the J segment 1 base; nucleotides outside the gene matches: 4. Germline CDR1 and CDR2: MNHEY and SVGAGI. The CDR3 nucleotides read TGTGCCAGCAGCGCCGGGACTAGCCAAGAGACCCAGTACTTC. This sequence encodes CASSAGTSQETQYF.

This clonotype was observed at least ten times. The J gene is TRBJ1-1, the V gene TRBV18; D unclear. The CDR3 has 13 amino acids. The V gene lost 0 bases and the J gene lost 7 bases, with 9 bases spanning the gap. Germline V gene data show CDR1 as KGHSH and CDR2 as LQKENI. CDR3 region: CASSPPVGSEAFF. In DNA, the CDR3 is TGTGCCAGCTCACCACCCGTGGGCAGTGAAGCTTTCTTT.

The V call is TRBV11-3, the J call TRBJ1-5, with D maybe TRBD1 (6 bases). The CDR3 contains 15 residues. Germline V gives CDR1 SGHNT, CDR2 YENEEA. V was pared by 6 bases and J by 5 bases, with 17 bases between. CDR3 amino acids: CASSMTGFQDQPQHF. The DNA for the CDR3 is TGTGCCAGCAGTATGACAGGCTTCCAAGATCAGCCCCAGCATTTT.

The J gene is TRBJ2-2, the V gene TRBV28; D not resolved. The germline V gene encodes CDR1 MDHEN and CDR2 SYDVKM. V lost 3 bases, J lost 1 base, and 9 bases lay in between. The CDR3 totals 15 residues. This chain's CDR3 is CASSFEDGNTGELFF. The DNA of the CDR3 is TGTGCCAGCAGTTTCGAGGACGGGAACACCGGGGAGCTGTTTTTT. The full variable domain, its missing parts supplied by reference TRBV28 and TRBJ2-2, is DVKVTQSSRYLVKRTGEKVFLECVQDMDHENMFWYRQDPGLGLRLIYFSYDVKMKEKGDIPEGYSVSREKKERFSLILESASTNQTSMYLCASSFEDGNTGELFFGEGSRLTVL.

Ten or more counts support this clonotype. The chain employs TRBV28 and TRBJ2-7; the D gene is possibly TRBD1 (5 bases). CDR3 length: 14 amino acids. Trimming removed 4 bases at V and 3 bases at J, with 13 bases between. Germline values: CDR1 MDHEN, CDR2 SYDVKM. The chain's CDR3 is CASSSRARIYEQYF. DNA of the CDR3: TGTGCCAGCAGTTCCAGGGCACGGATCTACGAGCAGTACTTC.

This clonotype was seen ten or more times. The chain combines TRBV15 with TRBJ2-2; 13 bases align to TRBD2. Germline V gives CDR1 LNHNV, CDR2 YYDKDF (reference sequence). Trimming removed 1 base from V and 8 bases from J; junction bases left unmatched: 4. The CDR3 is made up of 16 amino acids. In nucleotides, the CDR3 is TGTGCCACCAGCAGAGGACTAGCGGGAGGCCGGGGGGAGCTGTTTTTT. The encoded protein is CATSRGLAGGRGELFF.

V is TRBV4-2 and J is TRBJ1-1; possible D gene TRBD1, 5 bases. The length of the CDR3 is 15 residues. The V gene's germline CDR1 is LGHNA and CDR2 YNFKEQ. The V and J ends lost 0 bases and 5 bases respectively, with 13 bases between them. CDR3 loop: CASSQDRGLRTEAFF. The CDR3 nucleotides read TGTGCCAGCAGCCAAGATCGGGGCCTGAGAACTGAAGCTTTCTTT.

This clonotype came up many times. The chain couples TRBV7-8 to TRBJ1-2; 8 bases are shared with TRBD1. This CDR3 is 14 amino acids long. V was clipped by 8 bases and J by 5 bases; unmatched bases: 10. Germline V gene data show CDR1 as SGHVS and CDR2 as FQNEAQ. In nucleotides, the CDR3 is TGTGCCAGCTCTCCCCGGGACAGGTTTTATGGCTACACCTTC. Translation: CASSPRDRFYGYTF.

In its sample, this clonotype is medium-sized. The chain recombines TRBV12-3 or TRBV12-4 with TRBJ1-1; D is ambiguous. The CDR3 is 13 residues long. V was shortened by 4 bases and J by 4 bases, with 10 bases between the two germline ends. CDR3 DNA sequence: TGTGCCAGCAGTTCGGGCCCCGCCACTGAAGCTTTCTTT. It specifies CASSSGPATEAFF.

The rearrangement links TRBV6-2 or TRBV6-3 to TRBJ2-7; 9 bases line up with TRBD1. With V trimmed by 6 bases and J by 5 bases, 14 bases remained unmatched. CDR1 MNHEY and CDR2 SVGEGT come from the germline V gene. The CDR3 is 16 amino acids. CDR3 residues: CASSAPGQGSRNEQYF. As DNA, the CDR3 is TGTGCCAGCAGCGCACCGGGACAGGGCAGTCGCAACGAGCAGTACTTC.

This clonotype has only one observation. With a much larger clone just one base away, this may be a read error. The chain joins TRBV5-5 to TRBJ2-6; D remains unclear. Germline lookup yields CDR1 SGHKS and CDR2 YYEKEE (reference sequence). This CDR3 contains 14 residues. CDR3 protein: CASILESGANVLTF. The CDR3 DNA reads TGTGCCAGCATCTTGGAATCTGGGGCCAACGTCCTGACTTTC. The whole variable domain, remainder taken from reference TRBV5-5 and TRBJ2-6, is DAGVTQSPTHLIKTRGQQVTLRCSPISGHKSVSWYQQVLGQGPQFIFQYYEKEERGRGNFPDRFSARQFPNYSSELNVNALLLGDSALYLCASILESGANVLTFGAGSRLTVL.

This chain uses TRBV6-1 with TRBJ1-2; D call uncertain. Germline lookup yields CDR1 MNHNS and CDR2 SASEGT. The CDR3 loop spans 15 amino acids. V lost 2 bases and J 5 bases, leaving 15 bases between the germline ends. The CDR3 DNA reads TGTGCCAGCAGTGAAACGCTCCCCGGAGGTTATGGCTACACCTTC. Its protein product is CASSETLPGGYGYTF.

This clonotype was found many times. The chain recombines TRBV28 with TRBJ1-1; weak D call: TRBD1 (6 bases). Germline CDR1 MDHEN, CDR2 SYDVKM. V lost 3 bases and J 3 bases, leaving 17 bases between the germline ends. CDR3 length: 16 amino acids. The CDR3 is CASSFREGGEYTEAFF. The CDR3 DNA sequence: TGTGCCAGCAGTTTCCGGGAGGGGGGGGAATACACTGAAGCTTTCTTT. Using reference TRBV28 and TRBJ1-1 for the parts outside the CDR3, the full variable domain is DVKVTQSSRYLVKRTGEKVFLECVQDMDHENMFWYRQDPGLGLRLIYFSYDVKMKEKGDIPEGYSVSREKKERFSLILESASTNQTSMYLCASSFREGGEYTEAFFGQGTRLTVV.

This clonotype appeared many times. The CDR3 reads CASGQGTSGRKETQYF. The CDR3 DNA is TGTGCTAGTGGACAAGGGACTAGCGGGAGAAAGGAGACCCAGTACTTC. The chain employs TRBV12-5 and TRBJ2-5; 14 bases line up with TRBD2. Germline trimming cut 6 bases from V and 5 bases from J; bases unmatched to any gene: 8. The CDR3 is 16 amino acids. Germline CDR1 reads LGHNT; CDR2 reads FRNRAP. The whole variable domain, remainder taken from reference TRBV12-5 and TRBJ2-5, is DARVTQTPRHKVTEMGQEVTMRCQPILGHNTVFWYRQTMMQGLELLAYFRNRAPLDDSGMPKDRFSAEMPDATLATLKIQPSEPRDSAVYFCASGQGTSGRKETQYFGPGTRLLVL.

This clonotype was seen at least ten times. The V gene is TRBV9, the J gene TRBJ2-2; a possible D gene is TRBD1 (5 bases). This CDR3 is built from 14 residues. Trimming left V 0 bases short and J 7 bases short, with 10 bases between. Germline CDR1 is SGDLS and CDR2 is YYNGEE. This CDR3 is CASSVGGVHGELFF. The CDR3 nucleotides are TGTGCCAGCAGCGTAGGGGGCGTTCACGGGGAGCTGTTTTTT.

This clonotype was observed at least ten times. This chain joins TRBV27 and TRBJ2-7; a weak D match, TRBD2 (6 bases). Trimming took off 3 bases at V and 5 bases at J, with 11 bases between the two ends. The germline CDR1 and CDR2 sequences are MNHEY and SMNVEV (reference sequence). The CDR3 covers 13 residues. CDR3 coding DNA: TGTGCCAGCAGTTTCAGGGAGGTCAACGAGCAGTACTTC. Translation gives CASSFREVNEQYF.

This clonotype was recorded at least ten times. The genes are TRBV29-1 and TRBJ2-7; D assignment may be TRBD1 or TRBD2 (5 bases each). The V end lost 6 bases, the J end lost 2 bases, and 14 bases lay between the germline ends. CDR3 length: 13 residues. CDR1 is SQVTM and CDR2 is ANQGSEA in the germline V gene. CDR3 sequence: CSVLGPLPYEQYF. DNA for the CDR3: TGCAGCGTCTTGGGACCGCTGCCCTACGAGCAGTACTTC.

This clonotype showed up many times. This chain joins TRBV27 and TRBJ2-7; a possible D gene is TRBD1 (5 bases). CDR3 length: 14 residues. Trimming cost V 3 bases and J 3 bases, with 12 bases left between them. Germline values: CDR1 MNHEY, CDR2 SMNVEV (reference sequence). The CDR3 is CASSFLDTHYEQYF. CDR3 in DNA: TGTGCCAGCAGTTTTTTGGACACCCACTACGAGCAGTACTTC.